These T cell receptor beta chains were read from a single sample in a study of human T cells and chemical hapten exposure. Using its own MiXCR run on the RACE reads, TCRdb lists one record per CDR3 protein. The profile shows about 400,000 distinct CDR3 sequences, around 6% of them singletons. Sequenced here: whole blood, sampled in connection with sensitization to the hapten diphenylcyclopropenone (DPC). The receptors derive from a young woman with alopecia areata. Some clones in this sample may be carry-over from other donors' samples. Both conserved end residues are part of each CDR3. A D gene is named only where the DNA matches it firmly. Size values are once, few and many counts, or a class for expanded clones, and some rows have none.

clone size | J gene | D gene | V gene | CDR3 protein
- | TRBJ2-2 | - | TRBV5-1 | CASSRIPGVTGELFF
- | TRBJ2-3 | TRBD2 | TRBV20-1 | CSARDGLVAGASTTDTQYF
few | TRBJ1-1 | - | TRBV6-5 | CASSRSTVRAEAFF
few | TRBJ2-1 | TRBD2 | TRBV6-1 | CASSPSSGGPYNEQFF
- | TRBJ2-3 | - | TRBV19 | CASSNPPGGTDTQYF
few | TRBJ1-1 | - | TRBV10-3 | CAISYRGGPGEAFF
- | TRBJ1-3 | - | TRBV6-2/TRBV6-3 | CASNYGIGESSGNTIYF
many | TRBJ1-5 | - | TRBV6-4 | CAKRTCRDHSNQPQHF
few | TRBJ2-2 | - | TRBV29-1 | CSVRVTGELFF
many | TRBJ2-7 | - | TRBV6-2/TRBV6-3 | CASGYEGLF
many | TRBJ1-2 | - | TRBV12-3/TRBV12-4 | CASSLYRDGYTF
few | TRBJ2-5 | - | TRBV29-1 | CSLWDGYQETQYF
- | TRBJ2-7 | - | TRBV5-1 | CASSLVGGPSSYEQYF
many | TRBJ1-5 | - | TRBV12-3/TRBV12-4 | CASSTRVGRVNQPQHF
many | TRBJ1-1 | TRBD1 | TRBV6-2/TRBV6-3 | CASSYDPDRANTEAFF
few | TRBJ2-5 | TRBD2 | TRBV12-3/TRBV12-4 | CASSNSGGAGETQYF
many | TRBJ2-5 | TRBD2 | TRBV7-2 | CASSLGPSSGQETQYF
- | TRBJ2-2 | - | TRBV4-2 | CASSQDPGGGDYTGELFF
- | TRBJ2-7 | TRBD2 | TRBV20-1 | CSASKTSGGTYEQYF
- | TRBJ2-5 | TRBD2 | TRBV5-1 | CASSWGLAEKHETQYF
many | TRBJ1-6 | - | TRBV18 | CASSPGLSPLHF